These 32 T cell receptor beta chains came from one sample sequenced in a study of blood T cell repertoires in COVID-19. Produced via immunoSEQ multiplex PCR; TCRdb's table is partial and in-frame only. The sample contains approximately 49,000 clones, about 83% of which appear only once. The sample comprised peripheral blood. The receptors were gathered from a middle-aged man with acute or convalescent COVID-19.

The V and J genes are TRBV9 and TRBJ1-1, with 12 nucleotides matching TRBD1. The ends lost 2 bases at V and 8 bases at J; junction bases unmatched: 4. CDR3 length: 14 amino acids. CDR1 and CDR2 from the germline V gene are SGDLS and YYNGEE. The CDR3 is CASSVTGQGAEAFF. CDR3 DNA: TGTGCCAGCAGCGTTACGGGACAGGGGGCGGAAGCTTTCTTT.

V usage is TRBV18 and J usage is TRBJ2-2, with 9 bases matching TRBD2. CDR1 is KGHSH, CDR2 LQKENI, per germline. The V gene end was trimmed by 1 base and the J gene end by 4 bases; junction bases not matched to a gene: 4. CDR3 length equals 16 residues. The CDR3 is CASSPLSGSSTGELFF. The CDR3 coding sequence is TGTGCCAGCTCACCACTTAGCGGGAGTAGCACCGGGGAGCTGTTTTTT.

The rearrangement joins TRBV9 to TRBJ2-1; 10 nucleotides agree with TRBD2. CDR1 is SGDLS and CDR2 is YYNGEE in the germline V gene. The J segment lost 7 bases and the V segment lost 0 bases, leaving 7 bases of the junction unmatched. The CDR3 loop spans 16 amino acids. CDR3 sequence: CASSVDLGTSVNEQFF. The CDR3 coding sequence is TGTGCCAGCAGCGTAGATTTAGGGACTAGCGTAAATGAGCAGTTCTTC.

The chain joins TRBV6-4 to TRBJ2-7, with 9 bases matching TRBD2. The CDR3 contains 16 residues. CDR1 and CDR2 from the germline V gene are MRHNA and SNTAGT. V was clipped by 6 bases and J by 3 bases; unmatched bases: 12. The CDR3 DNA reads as TGTGCCAGCAGCGAAGGTCCTAGCGGGAACCTCTACGAGCAGTACTTC. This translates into CASSEGPSGNLYEQYF.

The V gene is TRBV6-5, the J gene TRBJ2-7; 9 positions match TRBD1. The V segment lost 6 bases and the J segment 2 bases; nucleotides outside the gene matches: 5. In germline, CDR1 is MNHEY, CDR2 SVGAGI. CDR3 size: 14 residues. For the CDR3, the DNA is TGTGCCAGCAGCCCGGGACAGGGAACCTACGAGCAGTACTTC. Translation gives CASSPGQGTYEQYF.

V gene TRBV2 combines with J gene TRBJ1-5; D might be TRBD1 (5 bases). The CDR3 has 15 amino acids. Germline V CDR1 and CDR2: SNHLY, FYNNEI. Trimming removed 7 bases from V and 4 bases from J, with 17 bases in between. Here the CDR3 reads CASTPSGEPNQPQHF. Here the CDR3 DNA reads TGTGCCAGCACTCCCTCGGGGGAACCAAATCAGCCCCAGCATTTT.

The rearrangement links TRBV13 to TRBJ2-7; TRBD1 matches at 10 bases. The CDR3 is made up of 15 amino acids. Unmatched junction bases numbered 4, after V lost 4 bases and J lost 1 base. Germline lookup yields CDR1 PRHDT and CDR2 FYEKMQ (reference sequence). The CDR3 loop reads CASSSPGQGSYEQYF. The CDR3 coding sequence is TGTGCCAGCAGCTCGCCGGGACAGGGGTCCTACGAGCAGTACTTC.

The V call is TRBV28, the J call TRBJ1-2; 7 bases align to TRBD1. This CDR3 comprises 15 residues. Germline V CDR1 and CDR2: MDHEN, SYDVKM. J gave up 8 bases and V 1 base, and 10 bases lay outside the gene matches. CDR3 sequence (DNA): TGTGCCAGCAGTTTATCGCCCTGGGACAGTAAGGGCTACACCTTC. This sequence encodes CASSLSPWDSKGYTF.

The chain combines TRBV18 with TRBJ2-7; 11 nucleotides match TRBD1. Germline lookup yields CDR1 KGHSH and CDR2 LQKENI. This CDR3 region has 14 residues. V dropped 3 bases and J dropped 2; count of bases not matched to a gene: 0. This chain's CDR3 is CASSPGQGAYEQYF. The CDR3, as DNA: TGTGCCAGCTCACCGGGACAGGGGGCCTACGAGCAGTACTTC.

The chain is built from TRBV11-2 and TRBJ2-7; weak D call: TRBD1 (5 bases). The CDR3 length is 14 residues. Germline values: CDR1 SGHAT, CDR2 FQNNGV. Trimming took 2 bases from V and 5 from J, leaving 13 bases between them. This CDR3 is CASSLNRNLNEQYF. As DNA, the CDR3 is TGTGCCAGCAGCTTAAACAGGAACTTAAACGAGCAGTACTTC.

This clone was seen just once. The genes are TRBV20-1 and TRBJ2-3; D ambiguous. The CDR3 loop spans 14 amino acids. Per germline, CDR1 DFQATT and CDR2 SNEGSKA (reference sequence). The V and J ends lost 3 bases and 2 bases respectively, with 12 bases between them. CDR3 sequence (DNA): TGCAGTGCTAGTTGGGCTACTTACACAGATACGCAGTATTTT. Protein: CSASWATYTDTQYF.

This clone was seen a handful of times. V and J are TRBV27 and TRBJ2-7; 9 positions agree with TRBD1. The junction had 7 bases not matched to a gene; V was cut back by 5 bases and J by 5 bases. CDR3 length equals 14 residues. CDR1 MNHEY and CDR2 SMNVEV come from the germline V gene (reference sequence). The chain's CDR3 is CASSVDRGWDEQYF. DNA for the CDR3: TGTGCCAGCAGTGTGGACAGGGGCTGGGACGAGCAGTACTTC.

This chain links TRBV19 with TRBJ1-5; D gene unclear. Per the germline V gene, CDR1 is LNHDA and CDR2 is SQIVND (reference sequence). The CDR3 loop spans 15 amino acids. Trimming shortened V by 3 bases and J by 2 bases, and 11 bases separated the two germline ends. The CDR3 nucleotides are TGTGCCAGTAGTATCTCACGGTCGCGCAATCAGCCCCAGCATTTT. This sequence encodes CASSISRSRNQPQHF. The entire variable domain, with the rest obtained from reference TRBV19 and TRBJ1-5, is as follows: DGGITQSPKYLFRKEGQNVTLSCEQNLNHDAMYWYRQDPGQGLRLIYYSQIVNDFQKGDIAEGYSVSREKKESFPLTVTSAQKNPTAFYLCASSISRSRNQPQHFGDGTRLSIL.

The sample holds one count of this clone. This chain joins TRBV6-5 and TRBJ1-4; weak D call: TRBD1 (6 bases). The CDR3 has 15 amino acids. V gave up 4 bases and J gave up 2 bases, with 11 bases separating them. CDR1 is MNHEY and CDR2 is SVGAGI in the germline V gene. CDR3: CASSLNRDTNEKLFF. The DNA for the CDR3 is TGTGCCAGCAGTTTAAACAGGGATACTAATGAAAAACTGTTTTTT.

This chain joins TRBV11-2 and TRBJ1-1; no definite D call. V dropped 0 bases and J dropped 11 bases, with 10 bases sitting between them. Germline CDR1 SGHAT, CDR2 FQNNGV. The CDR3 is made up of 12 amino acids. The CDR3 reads CASSLDRQAAFF. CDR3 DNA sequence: TGTGCCAGCAGCTTAGATCGGCAGGCGGCTTTCTTT.

CDR3 DNA sequence: TGTGCTAGTGGTAAAGGACAGGGATCCTTCTCCTACAATGAGCAGTTCTTC. Translating gives CASGKGQGSFSYNEQFF. The chain has TRBV12-5 and TRBJ2-1; 8 nucleotides agree with TRBD1. Unmatched junction bases numbered 9, after V lost 5 bases and J lost 0 bases. The CDR3 runs 17 residues. CDR1 is LGHNT, CDR2 FRNRAP, per germline. Complete variable domain (other parts from reference TRBV12-5 and TRBJ2-1): DARVTQTPRHKVTEMGQEVTMRCQPILGHNTVFWYRQTMMQGLELLAYFRNRAPLDDSGMPKDRFSAEMPDATLATLKIQPSEPRDSAVYFCASGKGQGSFSYNEQFFGPGTRLTVL.

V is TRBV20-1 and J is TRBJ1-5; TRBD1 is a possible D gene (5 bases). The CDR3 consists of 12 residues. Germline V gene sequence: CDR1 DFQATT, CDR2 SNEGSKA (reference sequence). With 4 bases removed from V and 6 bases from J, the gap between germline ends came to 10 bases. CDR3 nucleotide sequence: TGCAGTGCTATTGAGGGGAGTCAGCCCCAGCATTTT. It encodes CSAIEGSQPQHF.

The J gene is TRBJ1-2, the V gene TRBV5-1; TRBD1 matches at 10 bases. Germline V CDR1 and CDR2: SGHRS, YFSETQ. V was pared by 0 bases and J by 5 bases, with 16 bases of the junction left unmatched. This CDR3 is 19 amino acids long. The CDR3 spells CASSLVVGQGRRFPYGYTF. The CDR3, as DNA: TGCGCCAGCAGCTTGGTGGTGGGACAGGGGCGACGGTTTCCTTATGGCTACACCTTC.

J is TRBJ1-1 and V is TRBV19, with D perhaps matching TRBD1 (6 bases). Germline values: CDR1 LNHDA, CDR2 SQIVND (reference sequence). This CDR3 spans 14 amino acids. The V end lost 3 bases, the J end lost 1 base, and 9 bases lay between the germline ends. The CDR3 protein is CASSIRGWNTEAFF. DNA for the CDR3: TGTGCCAGTAGTATCAGGGGCTGGAACACTGAAGCTTTCTTT.

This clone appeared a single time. Here the CDR3 reads CASSSTGGDGYTF. The CDR3 coding sequence is TGTGCCAGCAGCTCGACAGGGGGGGATGGCTACACCTTC. V usage is TRBV7-6 and J usage is TRBJ1-2, with TRBD1 matching over 9 bases. Germline CDR1 and CDR2: SGHVS and FNYEAQ. V gave up 4 bases and J gave up 6 bases; unmatched junction bases: 3. The CDR3 runs to 13 residues. The whole variable domain, remainder taken from reference TRBV7-6 and TRBJ1-2, is GAGVSQSPRYKVTKRGQDVALRCDPISGHVSLYWYRQALGQGPEFLTYFNYEAQQDKSGLPNDRFSAERPEGSISTLTIQRTEQRDSAMYRCASSSTGGDGYTFGSGTRLTVV.

This chain's CDR3 is CASSESGLAGFDEQYF. Here the CDR3 DNA reads TGTGCCAGCAGTGAATCGGGACTAGCGGGATTCGACGAGCAGTACTTC. The genes are TRBV25-1 and TRBJ2-7; 13 bases are a match to TRBD2. V trimming: 1 base; J trimming: 5 bases; junction bases outside the gene matches: 5. CDR1 is MGHDK, CDR2 SYGVNS, per germline. This CDR3 is built from 16 residues.

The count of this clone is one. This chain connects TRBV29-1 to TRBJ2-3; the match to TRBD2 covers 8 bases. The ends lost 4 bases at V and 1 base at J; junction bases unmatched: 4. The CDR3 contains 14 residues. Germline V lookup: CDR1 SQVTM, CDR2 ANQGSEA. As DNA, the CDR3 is TGCAGCGTTGGAGGACTAGCCCGCACAGATACGCAGTATTTT. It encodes CSVGGLARTDTQYF.

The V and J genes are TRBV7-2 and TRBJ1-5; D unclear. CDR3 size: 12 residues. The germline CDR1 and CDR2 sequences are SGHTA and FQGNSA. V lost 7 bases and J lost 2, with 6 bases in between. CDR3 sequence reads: CASTEGNQPQHF. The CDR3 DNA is TGTGCCAGCACCGAGGGCAATCAGCCCCAGCATTTT. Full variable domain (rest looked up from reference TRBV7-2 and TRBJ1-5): GAGVSQSPSNKVTEKGKDVELRCDPISGHTALYWYRQSLGQGLEFLIYFQGNSAPDKSGLPSDRFSAERTGGSVSTLTIQRTQQEDSAVYLCASTEGNQPQHFGDGTRLSIL.

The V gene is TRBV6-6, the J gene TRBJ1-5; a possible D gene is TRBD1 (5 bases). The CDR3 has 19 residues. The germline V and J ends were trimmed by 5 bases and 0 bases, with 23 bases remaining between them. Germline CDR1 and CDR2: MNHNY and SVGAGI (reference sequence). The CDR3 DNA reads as TGTGCCAGCAGTCCTCCCCTCCTCCCATCAGGGAATAGCAATCAGCCCCAGCATTTT. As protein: CASSPPLLPSGNSNQPQHF.

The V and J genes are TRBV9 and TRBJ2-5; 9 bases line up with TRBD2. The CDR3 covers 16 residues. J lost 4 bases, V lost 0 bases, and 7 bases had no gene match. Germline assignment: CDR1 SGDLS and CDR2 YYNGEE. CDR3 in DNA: TGTGCCAGCAGCGTAGGCCCAGCGGGAGGCTCAGAGACCCAGTACTTC. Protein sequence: CASSVGPAGGSETQYF.

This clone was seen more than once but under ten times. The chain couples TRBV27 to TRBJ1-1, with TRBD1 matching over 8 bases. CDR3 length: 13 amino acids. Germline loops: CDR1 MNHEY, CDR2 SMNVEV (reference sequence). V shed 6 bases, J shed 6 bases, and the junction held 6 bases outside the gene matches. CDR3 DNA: TGTGCCAGCAGCTCCCCGGACAGGGCTGAAGCTTTCTTT. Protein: CASSSPDRAEAFF.

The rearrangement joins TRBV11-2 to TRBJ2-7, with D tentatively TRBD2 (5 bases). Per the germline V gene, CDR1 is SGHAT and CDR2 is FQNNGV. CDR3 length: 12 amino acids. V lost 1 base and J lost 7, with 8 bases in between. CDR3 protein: CASSLGPGEQYF. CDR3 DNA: TGTGCCAGCAGCTTAGGCCCGGGGGAGCAGTACTTC.

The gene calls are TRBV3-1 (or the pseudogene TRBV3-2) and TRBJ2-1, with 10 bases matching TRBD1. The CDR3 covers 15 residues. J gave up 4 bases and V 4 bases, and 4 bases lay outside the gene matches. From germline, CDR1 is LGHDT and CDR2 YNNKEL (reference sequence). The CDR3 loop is CASSRGTGAYNEQFF. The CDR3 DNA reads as TGTGCCAGCAGCCGGGGGACAGGGGCTTACAATGAGCAGTTCTTC.

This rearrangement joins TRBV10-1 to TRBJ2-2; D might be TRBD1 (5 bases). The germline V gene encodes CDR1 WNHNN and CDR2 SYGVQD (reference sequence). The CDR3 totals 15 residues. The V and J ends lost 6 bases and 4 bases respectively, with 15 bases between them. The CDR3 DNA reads TGCGCCAGCAGCCTAGGGGCCCCGGGCACCGGGGAGCTGTTTTTT. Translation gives CASSLGAPGTGELFF.

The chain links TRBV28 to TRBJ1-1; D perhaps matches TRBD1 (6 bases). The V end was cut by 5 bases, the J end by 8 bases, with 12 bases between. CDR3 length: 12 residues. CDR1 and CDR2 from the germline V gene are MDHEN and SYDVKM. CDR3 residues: CASSAGGHEAFF. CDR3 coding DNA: TGTGCCAGCAGTGCGGGGGGGCACGAAGCTTTCTTT.

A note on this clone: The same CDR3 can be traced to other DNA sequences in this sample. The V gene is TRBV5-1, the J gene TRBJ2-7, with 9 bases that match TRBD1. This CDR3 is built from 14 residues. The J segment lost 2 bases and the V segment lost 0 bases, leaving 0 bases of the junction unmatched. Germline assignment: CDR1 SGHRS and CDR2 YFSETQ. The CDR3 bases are TGCGCCAGCAGCTTGGGACAGGGGGCCTACGAGCAGTACTTC. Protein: CASSLGQGAYEQYF.

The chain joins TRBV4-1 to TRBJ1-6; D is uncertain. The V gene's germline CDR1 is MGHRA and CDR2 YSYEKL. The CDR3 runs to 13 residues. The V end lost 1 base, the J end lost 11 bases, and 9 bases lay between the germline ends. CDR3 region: CASSQALVAPLHF. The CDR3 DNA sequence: TGCGCCAGCAGCCAAGCGTTAGTGGCACCCCTCCACTTT.